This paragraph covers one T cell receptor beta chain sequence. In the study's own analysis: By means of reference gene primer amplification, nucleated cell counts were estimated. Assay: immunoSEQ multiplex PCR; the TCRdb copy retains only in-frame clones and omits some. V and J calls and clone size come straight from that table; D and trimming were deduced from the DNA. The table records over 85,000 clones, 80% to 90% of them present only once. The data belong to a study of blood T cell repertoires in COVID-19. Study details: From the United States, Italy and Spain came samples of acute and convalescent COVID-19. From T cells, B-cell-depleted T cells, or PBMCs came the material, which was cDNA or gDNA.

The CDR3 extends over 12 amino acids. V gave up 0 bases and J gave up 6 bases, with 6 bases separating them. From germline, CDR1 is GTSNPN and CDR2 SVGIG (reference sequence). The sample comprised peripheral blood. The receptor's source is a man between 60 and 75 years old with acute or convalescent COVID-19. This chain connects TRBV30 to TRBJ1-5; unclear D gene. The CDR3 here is CAWSVPLQPQHF. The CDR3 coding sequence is TGTGCCTGGAGTGTCCCCCTTCAGCCCCAGCATTTT.